The present T cell receptor beta chain was sequenced within a study of Ad26.COV2.S vaccination and SARS-CoV-2 variants (dated by TCRdb to the early 2020s). Context from the whole study: Vaccine-arm donors were drawn from COV1001, a multicentre, randomized, double-blind, placebo-controlled phase I-IIa trial of Ad26.COV2.S in healthy adults. Participants in the trial were split at random into five groups of five each, receiving low-dose or high-dose Ad26.COV2.S once or twice, or else placebo on both occasions. The TCR-sequenced set comprised approximately 30 samples: approximately 19 Ad26.COV2.S vaccine recipients, 5 placebo recipients and 8 SARS-CoV-2 convalescent individuals. TCRbeta repertoire sequencing was used to assess the specificity and breadth of SARS-CoV-2-reactive T cell receptors after Ad26.COV2.S vaccination. Investigators remained blinded to trial group allocation during experiments and outcome assessment. Dosing of Ad26.COV2.S was intramuscular, at either 5x10^10 or 1x10^11 viral particles, delivered as one shot or as two shots spaced 56 days apart. General study outcomes and caveats: After vaccination, spike-specific CD8+ and CD4+ T cell responses were reported to show substantial breadth. The study was not powered for comparison of responses between vaccine doses or regimens. Vaccine and placebo recipients had comparable non-spike TCR breadth, which fits with the vaccine containing only spike. Spike-specific TCR breadth was higher in Ad26.COV2.S recipients than in placebo recipients (P = 0.0014). The authors noted that the TCR breadth and depth analyses may have underestimated total T cell responses.

The CDR3 spans 13 residues, from the cysteine through the phenylalanine. Only the CDR3 portion is preserved as DNA: 39 bases, with reading frame beginning at the first base. CDR1 and CDR2 were assigned from the germline V gene (reference sequence) as MNHEY and SMNVEV. V is reduced by 3 bases and J by 2 bases, leaving a spacing of 7 bases between them. In light of the paper, this sample's treatment or condition label describes: roughly 20 received Ad26.COV2.S at low or high dose, single or two shots; several received placebo; per-sample allocation not given. For vaccine and placebo recipients, repertoires were sequenced using samples collected on day 63 after the first injection. Between 29 July and 7 August 2020, Cohort 1b enrolled around 25 adults aged 18-55 years at one site in Boston, USA. Ad26.COV2.S was a replication-incompetent adenovirus type 26 vector that expressed a prefusion-stabilized SARS-CoV-2 spike protein derived from the original Wuhan strain.

The immunoSEQ Assay was the method used to sequence TCRbeta CDR3 regions. After extraction, genomic DNA underwent amplification by bias-controlled multiplex PCR, followed by high-throughput sequencing. As for the original processing: Collapsing and filtering of sequences were performed to quantify the absolute abundance of each unique TCRbeta CDR3 region. T cell fraction was estimated by normalizing TCRbeta template counts to usable DNA, with usable DNA measured through amplification of reference genes found in all nucleated cells. Repertoire TCRs were annotated as SARS-CoV-2-specific by exact matching of V gene, CDR3 amino acid sequence and J gene to a known reactive TCR set. The reference SARS-CoV-2 TCR set came from MIRA and was filtered for enrichment in COVID-19-positive ImmuneCODE repertoires, removing public or cross-reactive TCRs. Using the MIRA antigens, annotated TCRs were further analysed by specific ORF or by position within an ORF. Depth was the summed frequency of annotated unique rearrangements, while breadth was defined as annotated unique rearrangements over total unique productive rearrangements. TCR breadth was compared between groups using two-sided Wilcoxon rank-sum tests. Imported from immuneACCESS, the table was reduced by TCRdb to in-frame sequences with V and J called. These copies leave out some clones; in studies compared against another copy, an unresolved V gene accounts for under half, and the cause of the remainder is not known. The DNA gave D and trimming, while V, J and clone size come from that table. The sample yields 450,000 to 550,000 clones; roughly nine tenths were counted once. The ten top clones hold just over 2.5% of the sample.

As concerns this clone: There is no known antigen for this receptor. No qualities accompany the bases; no much larger clone lies one base away.

The rearranged chain carries TRBV27 and TRBJ1-1; no D gene can be assigned with confidence. The receptor's source is a person between 18 and 65 years old who received the Ad26.COV2.S COVID-19 vaccine or a placebo. The sequenced sample was peripheral blood, obtained in a trial of Ad26.COV2.S vaccine versus placebo. The CDR3 sequence is CASSFGPNTEAFF. The base sequence is TGTGCCAGCAGTTTTGGGCCAAACACTGAAGCTTTCTTT.